This entry is about one T cell receptor (beta chain). Its antigen is unidentified. The data were taken from a study of T cell responses to AZD1222 COVID-19 vaccine. The study, taken as a whole, reports: Spike-specific TCR breadth and depth both grew after two AZD1222 doses. At study baseline, merely five or six AZD1222 recipients were seropositive.

Germline V lookup: CDR1 MNHEY, CDR2 SMNVEV (reference sequence). The CDR3 has 12 amino acids. The germline V and J ends were trimmed by 8 bases and 1 base, with 9 bases remaining between them. The repertoire was sequenced with immunoSEQ multiplex PCR; TCRdb's copy has only in-frame clones and lacks some. The sample holds about 160,000 clones, about 91% seen once. The sequenced sample was peripheral blood, obtained 28 days after the second AZD1222 dose. The sequence was collected from an adult who received the AZD1222 COVID-19 vaccine. The chain links TRBV27 to TRBJ2-7; perhaps TRBD2 as D (6 bases). CDR3 nucleotide sequence: TGTGCCAGCCGTGGGGGGTCCTACGAGCAGTACTTC. This encodes CASRGGSYEQYF.